This T cell receptor beta chain was retrieved from a study of T cell repertoires in cytomegalovirus infection. Study-wide results and limits: Ex vivo responses were dominated by HLA-C-restricted CMV-specific TCR beta clonotypes. The cumulative frequency of public TCR beta families distinguished individuals who carried CMV together with the relevant HLA.

On this clonotype itself: Its antigen is not identified. One base away lies a much larger clone, so this may be a sequencing read error.

Via MiXCR, TCRdb re-called the reads, giving one row per CDR3 protein. In the table there are 600,000 to 700,000 distinct CDR3 sequences, around 35% of which are singletons. Trimming stripped 5 bases from V and 4 bases from J, with 17 bases between. Germline CDR1 SGHTA, CDR2 FQGNSA. This CDR3 is built from 15 residues. The sequences come from cultured PBMCs, collected from culture after CMV antigen stimulation. This chain uses TRBV7-2 with TRBJ1-2; no definite D call. The source is a human donor in good health (CMV status not recorded). Some clones in this sample may be carry-over from other donors' samples. For the CDR3, the DNA is TGTGCCAGCAGCCTTACAGCGCGAGCTAGCTATGGCTACACCTTC. Encoded protein: CASSLTARASYGYTF.